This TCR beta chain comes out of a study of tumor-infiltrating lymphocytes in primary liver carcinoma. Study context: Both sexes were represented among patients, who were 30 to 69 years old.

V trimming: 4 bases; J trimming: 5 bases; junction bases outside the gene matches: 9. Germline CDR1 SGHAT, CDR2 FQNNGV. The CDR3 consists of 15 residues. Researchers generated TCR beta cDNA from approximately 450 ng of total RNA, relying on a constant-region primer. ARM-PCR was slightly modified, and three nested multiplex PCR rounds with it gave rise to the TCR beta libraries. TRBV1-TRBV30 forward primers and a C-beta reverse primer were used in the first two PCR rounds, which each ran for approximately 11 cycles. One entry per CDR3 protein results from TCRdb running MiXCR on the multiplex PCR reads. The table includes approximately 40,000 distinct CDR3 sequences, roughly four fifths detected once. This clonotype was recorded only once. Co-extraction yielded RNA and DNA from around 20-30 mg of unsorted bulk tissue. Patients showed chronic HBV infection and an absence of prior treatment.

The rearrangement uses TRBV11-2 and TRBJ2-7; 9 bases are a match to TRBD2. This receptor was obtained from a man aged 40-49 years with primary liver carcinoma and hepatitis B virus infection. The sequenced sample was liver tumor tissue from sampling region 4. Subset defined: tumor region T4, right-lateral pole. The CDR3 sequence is CASSSTLAGTNEQYF. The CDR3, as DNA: TGTGCCAGCAGCTCAACCCTAGCGGGGACTAACGAGCAGTACTTC.